This T cell receptor beta chain was identified during a study of radiotherapy plus CTLA-4 blockade in lung cancer. Study results and limitations: Strongest reported response predictors: early blood clone changes and post-radiation interferon-beta. Following radiotherapy plus ipilimumab, tumor-derived TCR clones expanded in the blood.

Clones were sequenced by immunoSEQ multiplex PCR, and TCRdb holds only the in-frame ones, with some missing. The table shows about 68,000 clones, with less than 80% occurring only once. V was pared by 2 bases and J by 4 bases, with 12 bases between. Germline V gives CDR1 SGHTA, CDR2 FQGNSA. The CDR3 covers 15 residues. CTLA-4 blockade with ipilimumab, together with focal radiation, was given to patients with chemo-refractory metastatic non-small-cell lung cancer. For this clone: Its antigen is still unknown.

The chain couples TRBV7-2 to TRBJ1-3; a weak D match, TRBD1 (5 bases). Sequences were derived from peripheral blood, sampled from a patient treated with radiotherapy plus ipilimumab. This TCR came from a human donor with non-small cell lung cancer who had a complete response to radiotherapy plus ipilimumab. CDR3 DNA: TGTGCCAGCAGCTTATGGGGGACGGCAGGAAACACCATATATTTT. Translated, it gives CASSLWGTAGNTIYF.